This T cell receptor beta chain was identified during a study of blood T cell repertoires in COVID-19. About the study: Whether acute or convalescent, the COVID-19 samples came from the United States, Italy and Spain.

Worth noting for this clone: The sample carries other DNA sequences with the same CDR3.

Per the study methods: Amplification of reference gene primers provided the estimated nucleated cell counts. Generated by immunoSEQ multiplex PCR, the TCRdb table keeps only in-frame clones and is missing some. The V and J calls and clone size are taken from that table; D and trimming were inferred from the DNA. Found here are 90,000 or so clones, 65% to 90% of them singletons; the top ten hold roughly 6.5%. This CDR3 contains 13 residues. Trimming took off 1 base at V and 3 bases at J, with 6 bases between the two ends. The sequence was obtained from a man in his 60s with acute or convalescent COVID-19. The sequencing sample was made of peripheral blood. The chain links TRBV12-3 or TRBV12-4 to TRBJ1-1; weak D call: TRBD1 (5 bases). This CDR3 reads CASSLGGDTEAFF. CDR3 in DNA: TGTGCCAGCAGTTTAGGGGGGGACACTGAAGCTTTCTTT.